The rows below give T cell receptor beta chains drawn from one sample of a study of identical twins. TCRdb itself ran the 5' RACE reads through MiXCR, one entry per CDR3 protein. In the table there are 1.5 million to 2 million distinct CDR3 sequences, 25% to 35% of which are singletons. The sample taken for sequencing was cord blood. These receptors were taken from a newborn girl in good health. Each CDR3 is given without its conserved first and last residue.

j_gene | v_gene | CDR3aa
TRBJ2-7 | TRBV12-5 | ASGFAGGNEQY
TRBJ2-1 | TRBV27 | ASTSGFNEQF
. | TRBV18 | ASSRLGYNEQY
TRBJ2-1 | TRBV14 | ASSFTRGVYNEQF
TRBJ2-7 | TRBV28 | ASSHSGTTYEQY
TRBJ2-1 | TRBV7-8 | ASSRFTSGRGNEQF
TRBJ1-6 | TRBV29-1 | SVRGRGNSPLH
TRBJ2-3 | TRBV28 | ASKSLAGRGDTQY
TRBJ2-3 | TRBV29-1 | SVEKDNTDTQY
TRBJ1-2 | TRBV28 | ASSRTGHPNYGYT
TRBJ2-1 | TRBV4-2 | ASSQSPYGQF
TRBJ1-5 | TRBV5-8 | ASSFARQINQPQH
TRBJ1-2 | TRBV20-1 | SARQGTYT
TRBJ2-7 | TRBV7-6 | ASSLGSGGSYNEQY
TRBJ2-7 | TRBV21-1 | ASIPDREYEQY
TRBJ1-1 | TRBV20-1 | SAKQGANTEAF
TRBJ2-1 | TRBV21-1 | ASSDLDRSPYNEQF
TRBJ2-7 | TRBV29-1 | SVEGSGIREQY
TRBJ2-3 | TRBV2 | ASSEVGGGPDTQY
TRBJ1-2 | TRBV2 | ASSDKTGGDYGYT
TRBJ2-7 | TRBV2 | ASRSSGRYQY
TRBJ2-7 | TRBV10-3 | AISDGGSSYNEQY
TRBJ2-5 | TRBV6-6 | ASIPYSGGKETQY
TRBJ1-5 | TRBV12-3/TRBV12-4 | ASSGIDSNQPQH
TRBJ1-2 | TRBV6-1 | ASSEEVFDGYT
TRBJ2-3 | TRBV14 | ASSQDPGAHTDTQY
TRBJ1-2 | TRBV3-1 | ASSQVPHGYT
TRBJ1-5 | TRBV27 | ASSLQGLGSNQPQH
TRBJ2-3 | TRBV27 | ASSTGTSLADTQY
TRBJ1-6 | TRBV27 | ASRWLWDGNSPLH
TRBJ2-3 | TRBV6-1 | ATNLRLTSTDTQY
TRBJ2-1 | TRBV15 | ATSSDHSGRYNEQF
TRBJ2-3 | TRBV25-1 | ASRTLAGGADTQY
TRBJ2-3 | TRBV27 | ASSHKMGRPRKGADTQY
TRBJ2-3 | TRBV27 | ASSSQDRATDTQY
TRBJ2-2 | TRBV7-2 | ASSLGPWGTGELF
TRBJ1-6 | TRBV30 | AWTKTGPYNSPLH
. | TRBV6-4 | ASKVDSSYNEQY
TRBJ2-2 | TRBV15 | ATSRFTNTGELF